The rows below give T cell receptor beta chains drawn from one sample of a study of CD8 T cells in acute hepatitis C reinfection. The protocol was immunoSEQ multiplex PCR, while the TCRdb copy is restricted to in-frame clones and leaves out a portion. This sample carries approximately 40,000 clones, 70% to 90% of them seen once, and the ten largest clones take 11%. Sequencing input: naive CD8+ T cells from PBMCs. The origin of the receptors is a woman between 18 and 30 years old who spontaneously cleared hepatitis C infection. The CDR3 runs from the conserved cysteine through the conserved F or W. The D gene is left open where the match is weak. Clone sizes are given selectively: once, few, many, or a class where the clone is expanded.

v_call,clone_size,d_call,cdr3_length,j_call,cdr3_aa,cdr3_nt
TRBV19,-,-,13,TRBJ2-2,CASSPSRPGELFF,TGTGCCAGTAGTCCATCCCGGCCCGGGGAGCTGTTTTTT
TRBV7-2,-,-,15,TRBJ2-7,CASSAMAGPGYEQYF,TGTGCCAGCAGCGCAATGGCGGGCCCTGGGTACGAGCAGTACTTC
TRBV7-8,-,-,16,TRBJ2-3,CASSSRGGFRTDTQYF,TGTGCCAGCAGCAGTCGTGGGGGCTTTCGCACAGATACGCAGTATTTT
TRBV19,-,TRBD1,17,TRBJ1-4,CASSNTQGVFIEEKLFF,TGTGCCAGTAGTAATACCCAGGGGGTATTTATAGAGGAAAAACTGTTTTTT
TRBV7-6,-,-,13,TRBJ2-7,CASSPLGGYEQYF,TGTGCCAGCAGCCCCCTGGGGGGATACGAGCAGTACTTC
TRBV7-3,-,-,15,TRBJ2-6,CASSLASYGANVLTF,TGTGCCAGCAGCTTAGCTTCATACGGGGCCAACGTCCTGACTTTC
TRBV30,-,-,14,TRBJ2-3,CAWSLGDITDTQYF,TGTGCCTGGAGCCTCGGGGACATCACAGATACGCAGTATTTT
TRBV13,-,TRBD2,18,TRBJ2-3,CASSLDPPESGSKDTQYF,TGTGCCAGCAGCTTAGACCCGCCAGAGAGCGGGAGTAAAGATACGCAGTATTTT
TRBV9,once,TRBD2,15,TRBJ2-2,CASSAPATSAGELFF,TGTGCCAGCAGCGCCCCGGCGACTAGCGCTGGGGAGCTGTTTTTT
TRBV27,-,-,14,TRBJ1-4,CASSFGGTNEKLFF,TGTGCCAGCAGTTTCGGGGGAACTAATGAAAAACTGTTTTTT
TRBV7-6,few,TRBD1,14,TRBJ2-7,CASSRTAGGYEQYF,TGTGCCAGCAGCCGAACCGCAGGGGGCTACGAGCAGTACTTC
TRBV5-1,once,TRBD2,16,TRBJ2-7,CASSLYMVAGSGEQYF,TGCGCCAGCAGCTTGTATATGGTAGCGGGATCGGGCGAGCAGTACTTC
TRBV10-2,-,TRBD1,15,TRBJ2-7,CASSSSGQGAYEQYF,TGCGCCAGCAGTTCGTCGGGACAGGGAGCCTACGAGCAGTACTTC
TRBV18,-,-,11,TRBJ2-5,CASSEEETQYF,TGTGCCAGCTCGGAAGAAGAGACCCAGTACTTC
TRBV25-1,-,-,14,TRBJ1-1,CASSYGSANTEAFF,TGTGCCAGCAGTTACGGTTCGGCGAACACTGAAGCTTTCTTT
TRBV5-5,-,-,15,TRBJ1-1,CASSLHFGGNAEAFF,TGTGCCAGCAGCTTGCATTTTGGGGGGAACGCTGAAGCTTTCTTT
TRBV5-1,-,TRBD1,16,TRBJ2-3,CASSLWTGINTDTQYF,TGCGCCAGCAGCTTATGGACAGGGATTAACACAGATACGCAGTATTTT
TRBV18,-,TRBD2,14,TRBJ2-7,CASSETGTSDEQYF,TGTGCCAGCTCCGAAACCGGGACTAGTGACGAGCAGTACTTC
TRBV27,-,TRBD1,14,TRBJ1-5,CASSLGQGNQPQHF,TGTGCCAGCAGTTTAGGACAGGGTAATCAGCCCCAGCATTTT
TRBV4-1,-,TRBD1,15,TRBJ1-1,CASSQEPQGGTEAFF,TGCGCCAGCAGCCAAGAACCACAGGGGGGCACTGAAGCTTTCTTT
TRBV19,-,-,14,TRBJ1-1,CASILSGLNTEAFF,TGTGCCAGCATACTGAGCGGGCTCAACACTGAAGCTTTCTTT
TRBV18,-,-,13,TRBJ2-7,CASSPLRAYEQYF,TGTGCCAGCTCACCCCTCAGGGCCTACGAGCAGTACTTC
TRBV19,-,-,17,TRBJ1-2,CASSIDDRIIANYGYTF,TGTGCCAGTAGTATAGACGACAGGATAATAGCTAACTATGGCTACACCTTC
TRBV29-1,-,TRBD1,16,TRBJ1-2,CSVETRDRGQWNGYTF,TGCAGCGTTGAAACCCGGGACAGGGGGCAGTGGAATGGCTACACCTTC
TRBV6-5,-,-,14,TRBJ2-1,CASSQISSYNEQFF,TGTGCCAGCAGTCAAATAAGCTCCTACAATGAGCAGTTCTTC
TRBV4-1,-,-,15,TRBJ2-1,CASSQAGWNTDEQFF,TGCGCCAGCAGCCAAGCGGGCTGGAATACCGATGAGCAGTTCTTC
TRBV6-1,-,TRBD1,13,TRBJ1-1,CASRSTGGSEAFF,TGTGCCAGCAGGAGTACAGGGGGCTCTGAAGCTTTCTTT
TRBV6-5,-,-,13,TRBJ2-1,CASSGIRSNEQFF,TGTGCCAGCAGCGGGATAAGAAGCAATGAGCAGTTCTTC
TRBV9,-,-,14,TRBJ1-1,CASSAQSGDTEAFF,TGTGCCAGCAGCGCCCAGTCGGGGGACACTGAAGCTTTCTTT
TRBV20-1,-,-,10,TRBJ1-2,CSPGVGGYTF,TGCAGTCCCGGGGTTGGTGGCTACACCTTC
TRBV13,-,TRBD2,14,TRBJ2-7,CASSFGSGAYEQYF,TGTGCCAGCAGCTTTGGTAGCGGGGCGTACGAGCAGTACTTC
TRBV14,-,TRBD2,17,TRBJ2-2,CASSPRMSGSTTGELFF,TGTGCCAGCAGTCCAAGAATGAGCGGGAGTACCACCGGGGAGCTGTTTTTT
TRBV5-6,-,TRBD2,15,TRBJ2-7,CASSLFSGSSYEQYF,TGTGCCAGCAGCCTATTTAGCGGGAGCTCCTACGAGCAGTACTTC
TRBV19,-,TRBD1,13,TRBJ1-1,CASATGPNTEAFF,TGTGCCAGCGCGACAGGGCCGAACACTGAAGCTTTCTTT
TRBV10-3,-,-,12,TRBJ1-1,CAIGPTNTEAFF,TGTGCCATTGGACCGACGAACACTGAAGCTTTCTTT
TRBV30,-,-,12,TRBJ2-7,CAWRDRNYEQYF,TGTGCCTGGAGAGATCGGAACTACGAGCAGTACTTC
TRBV6-1,-,-,13,TRBJ2-7,CAGSPQGSAEQYF,TGTGCCGGATCGCCACAGGGTTCGGCCGAGCAGTACTTC